The T cell receptor beta chain described here comes from a study of blood T cell repertoires in COVID-19 (dated by TCRdb to the early 2020s). About the study as a whole: Samples covering the acute and convalescent phases of COVID-19 were provided by collaborators in the United States, Italy and Spain. HLA class I and class II types, where available, came from metadata supplied by the sample provider rather than from assay-based typing. Nearly every sample came with metadata listing a de-identified subject ID, COVID-19 status, age in years and sex. The samples were drawn from the first 160 participants of the ongoing ImmuneRACE study and from some 1,300 subjects provided by 6 global collaborators. The repertoires were released in a freely available public database meant as a resource for research on the immune response to SARS-CoV-2. Subjects who had been exposed to COVID-19, were actively infected with it, or had recovered from it provided the deeply sampled blood TCRbeta repertoires that made up the dataset. The prospective study material was composed of cDNA or gDNA derived from T cells, B-cell-depleted T cells, or PBMCs.

TCRbeta CDR3 regions were amplified from genomic DNA using the immunoSEQ Assay, a bias-controlled multiplex PCR. The study's own analysis went as follows. The number of nucleated cells in each sample was estimated by amplification of reference gene primers within the assay. To quantify the absolute abundance of each unique TCRbeta CDR3 rearrangement, sequence reads were collapsed and filtered. For each sample, productive Simpson clonality was calculated by taking the square root of Simpson's diversity index across productive rearrangements. TCRdb obtained this table from immuneACCESS and retained in-frame rearrangements with V and J assigned. These tables miss some clones; where compared with another copy, unresolved V genes account for less than half of the shortfall, and the remainder is unexplained. V, J and clone size reflect that table, while D and trimming were determined from the DNA. The sample profile shows a few hundred thousand clones; roughly 87% of them were found once. Approximately 9% of the sample is held by the ten biggest clonotypes.

A distance of 8 bases separates the germline ends of V and J, which lose 3 bases and 5 bases respectively. Reading from cysteine to phenylalanine, the CDR3 counts 12 amino acids. Only the CDR3 DNA stays, 36 bases, in frame from base 1. CDR1 SGHDT and CDR2 YYEEEE were looked up in the germline V gene. In the prospective study, participants were roughly 18 to 100 years old, resided in about 25 geographic areas of the United States, and were enrolled through a virtual design. In the prospective study, cohorts were assigned on the basis of participant-reported clinical history obtained from a screening survey and a study questionnaire. For ImmuneRACE Cohort 3, a participant was defined as recovered based on two consecutive negative NP/OP PCR tests, clearance by a healthcare professional, or resolution of symptoms. Mobile phlebotomists in the prospective study collected whole blood, serum and a nasopharyngeal or oropharyngeal swab from every participant. Over a roughly 2-month period, participants in the prospective study had the option of providing additional blood draws and questionnaires. Before DNA extraction, blood samples from the prospective study were shipped at room temperature or frozen.

As for this clone: No cognate antigen has been identified for it. Base qualities are not recorded, but no much larger clone differs from it by a single base.

Results the study describes overall, beyond this receptor: Clinical and demographic metadata were provided uncurated, with the amount varying by source and participant.

The sequence derives from a woman aged 18-29 years who had recovered from COVID-19. Material for sequencing was PBMCs or T cells enriched from blood (not recorded which). The rearranged segments are TRBV5-6 and TRBJ1-2, and perhaps TRBD1 as D gene, on 6 matching bases. CDR3 reads: CASSSGQYGYTF. The DNA reads as follows: TGTGCCAGCAGCTCCGGACAGTATGGCTACACCTTC.